Described below is a single TCR beta chain sequence and its context. Antigen specificity is unknown. The CDR3 has 14 amino acids. V trimming: 1 base; J trimming: 7 bases; junction bases outside the gene matches: 4. CDR1 and CDR2 from the germline V gene are SGDLS and YYNGEE. The protocol was immunoSEQ multiplex PCR, while the TCRdb copy is restricted to in-frame clones and leaves out a portion. This sample carries about 190,000 clones, roughly nine tenths of them seen once, and the ten largest clones take approximately 6.9%. The sample is drawn from a study of T cell responses to AZD1222 COVID-19 vaccine. Study overall: Second-dose timings of about 4 or about 12 weeks were pooled.

General observations from the study: Reportedly, nearly half of unique spike TCRs recognized epitopes outside B.1.351/B.1.1.7 mutations. Scientists sampled the repertoires only once the peak T cell response had passed. Mostly white British, mostly female donors; authors suggested clonal diversity may be underestimated.

This chain connects TRBV9 to TRBJ2-1; 8 bases are a match to TRBD2. This clonotype originated in an adult in good health. Here the sequenced sample was peripheral blood, taken on day 0 of AZD1222 vaccination. CDR3 sequence reads: CASSVFSGGNEQFF. The CDR3 nucleotides are TGTGCCAGCAGCGTATTCAGCGGGGGAAATGAGCAGTTCTTC.